The 27 T cell receptor beta chains given below trace back to one sample, sequenced in a study of glioma-infiltrating T cells. Amplification of TCR alpha and beta CDR3 regions from RNA used iRepertoire nested multiplex PCR. One entry per CDR3 protein, called by TCRdb with MiXCR from the multiplex PCR reads. Among about 130,000 distinct CDR3 sequences listed, 20% to 25% were seen once. The source material was glioma tissue, nonneoplastic brain tissue, or PBMCs (not recorded which). Every receptor here comes from a human donor with low-grade glioma or glioblastoma, undergoing nonglioma brain surgery, or in good health (not recorded which).

The chain recombines TRBV27 with TRBJ1-6; D gene ambiguous. The ends were cut back, 6 bases at V and 4 bases at J, with 7 bases in the middle. The CDR3 extends over 13 amino acids. CDR1 is MNHEY, CDR2 SMNVEV, per germline (reference sequence). As DNA, the CDR3 is TGTGCCAGCAGCCTATTTTATAATTCACCCCTCCACTTT. Its protein product is CASSLFYNSPLHF.

Worth noting for this clonotype: A read error is possible here, since a much larger clone lies one base away. The CDR3: CASSSLTFYGYTF. CDR3 coding DNA: TGCGCCAGCAGCTCGTTAACCTTCTATGGCTACACCTTC. V gene TRBV5-1 combines with J gene TRBJ1-2; D not resolved. The CDR3 length is 13 residues. CDR1 SGHRS and CDR2 YFSETQ come from the germline V gene. Deletions cut 3 bases from V and 4 bases from J, with 10 bases between.

A word on this clonotype: With a much larger clone just one base away, this may be a read error. The CDR3 coding sequence is TGTGCCAGCAGCTTAGGAGTCAACCTGAACACTGAAGCTTTCTTT. Protein product: CASSLGVNLNTEAFF. The chain employs TRBV12-3 or TRBV12-4 and TRBJ1-1, with D unclear. The CDR3 has 15 residues.

Ten or more counts support this clonotype. The genes are TRBV2 and TRBJ1-2; D gene uncertain. V was clipped by 6 bases and J by 2 bases, with 10 bases between them. There are 13 residues in the CDR3. CDR1 is SNHLY and CDR2 is FYNNEI in the germline V gene. CDR3 sequence reads: CASSVRLNYGYTF. The DNA for the CDR3 is TGTGCCAGCAGCGTTAGACTCAACTATGGCTACACCTTC. Full variable domain (outside the CDR3, taken from reference TRBV2 and TRBJ1-2): EPEVTQTPSHQVTQMGQEVILRCVPISNHLYFYWYRQILGQKVEFLVSFYNNEISEKSEIFDDQFSVERPDGSNFTLKIRSTKLEDSAMYFCASSVRLNYGYTFGSGTRLTVV.

Only a few counts were recorded for this clonotype. CDR3 protein: CASSQEGGTEAFF. The CDR3 DNA is TGTGCCAGCAGCCAAGAGGGGGGAACTGAAGCTTTCTTT. This chain joins TRBV3-1 and TRBJ1-1; D is possibly TRBD1 (5 bases). V dropped 0 bases and J dropped 5 bases, with 7 bases sitting between them. The CDR3 loop spans 13 amino acids. The V gene's germline CDR1 is LGHDT and CDR2 YNNKEL (reference sequence).

This clonotype was detected ten times or more. J is TRBJ1-1 and V is TRBV9; unclear D gene. The germline V and J ends were trimmed by 0 bases and 5 bases, with 8 bases remaining between them. CDR3 length: 13 amino acids. The germline gives CDR1 SGDLS, CDR2 YYNGEE. The CDR3 nucleotides are TGTGCCAGCAGCGTAGCTGCGGTTACTGAAGCTTTCTTT. As protein: CASSVAAVTEAFF. The variable domain in full, with the rest retrieved from reference TRBV9 and TRBJ1-1, is DSGVTQTPKHLITATGQRVTLRCSPRSGDLSVYWYQQSLDQGLQFLIQYYNGEERAKGNILERFSAQQFPDLHSELNLSSLELGDSALYFCASSVAAVTEAFFGQGTRLTVV.

This clonotype was recorded at least ten times. The CDR3 protein is CASSPSGRHEQYF. CDR3 nucleotide sequence: TGTGCCAGCTCACCAAGCGGGAGGCACGAGCAGTACTTC. The gene calls are TRBV18 and TRBJ2-7; 9 bases match TRBD2. The CDR3 spans 13 residues. V shed 2 bases, J shed 5 bases, and the junction held 1 base outside the gene matches. Germline CDR1 and CDR2: KGHSH and LQKENI.

The sample holds a few counts of this clonotype. A much bigger clone sits one base away, suggesting this may be a read error. The chain employs TRBV25-1 and TRBJ1-6; TRBD1 is a possible D gene (5 bases). Per germline, CDR1 MGHDK and CDR2 SYGVNS. The CDR3 totals 15 residues. The CDR3 here is CAGSDPSGGSSPLHF. DNA of the CDR3: TGTGCCGGCAGTGATCCGAGCGGGGGGAGTTCACCCCTCCACTTT.

This chain uses TRBV15 with TRBJ2-7, with a possible D match to TRBD2 (6 bases). The V gene lost 3 bases and the J gene lost 2 bases, with 17 bases spanning the gap. The germline V gene has CDR1 LNHNV and CDR2 YYDKDF (reference sequence). This CDR3 is built from 16 residues. CDR3: CATSSLSGDTTYEQYF. CDR3 coding DNA: TGTGCCACCAGCAGTTTATCGGGGGATACCACCTACGAGCAGTACTTC.

This clonotype came up many times. The CDR3 DNA reads as TGTGCCAGCAGTTACTCGACCGGGTACGAGCAGTACTTC. Protein: CASSYSTGYEQYF. The chain employs TRBV6-6 and TRBJ2-7; D is unresolved. V gave up 0 bases and J gave up 4 bases, with 7 bases separating them. The CDR3 is 13 residues long. Germline CDR1 is MNHNY and CDR2 is SVGAGI (reference sequence).

This clonotype was counted ten times or more. This chain connects TRBV6-1 to TRBJ2-2; possible D gene TRBD1, 5 bases. CDR1 and CDR2 from the germline V gene are MNHNS and SASEGT. V was cut by 5 bases and J by 1 base, with 8 bases left in between. The CDR3 extends over 14 amino acids. CDR3 protein: CASSTTGNTGELFF. CDR3 coding DNA: TGTGCCAGCAGTACTACAGGGAACACCGGGGAGCTGTTTTTT.

This clonotype was recorded many times. The chain uses TRBV6-1 and TRBJ2-1, with TRBD2 identical over 8 bases. In germline, CDR1 is MNHNS, CDR2 SASEGT. The CDR3 is 14 amino acids. With V trimmed by 7 bases and J by 3 bases, 5 bases remained unmatched. The CDR3 reads CASTGSGIYNEQFF. Here the CDR3 DNA reads TGTGCCAGCACCGGTAGCGGGATCTACAATGAGCAGTTCTTC.

Regarding this clonotype: This clone may be a read error of a much larger clone one base away. The chain carries TRBV12-3 or TRBV12-4 and TRBJ2-7; weak D call: TRBD2 (5 bases). V gave up 3 bases and J gave up 3 bases, with 12 bases separating them. The CDR3 covers 14 residues. CDR3 sequence reads: CASSFLLGDYEQYF. CDR3 in DNA: TGTGCCAGCAGTTTTCTTTTGGGAGACTACGAGCAGTACTTC.

Ten or more counts support this clonotype. The chain uses TRBV15 and TRBJ2-7; D is uncertain. Germline V gives CDR1 LNHNV, CDR2 YYDKDF (reference sequence). This CDR3 has 14 residues. V gave up 0 bases and J gave up 3 bases, with 9 bases separating them. The CDR3 sequence: CATSRDLGFYEQYF. CDR3 nucleotides: TGTGCCACCAGCAGAGATTTGGGGTTCTACGAGCAGTACTTC.

Remarks on this clonotype: One base away lies a much larger clone, so this may be a sequencing read error. The rearrangement joins TRBV3-1 to TRBJ2-5; D is ambiguous. The germline V and J ends were trimmed by 0 bases and 6 bases, with 14 bases remaining between them. Looked up from germline, CDR1 is LGHDT and CDR2 is YNNKEL (reference sequence). The CDR3 spans 15 residues. CDR3 coding DNA: TGTGCCAGCAGCCAAGATCCGGCTAGAGTTCAGACCCAGTACTTC. Protein sequence: CASSQDPARVQTQYF.

Many counts were recorded for this clonotype. V and J are TRBV7-9 and TRBJ2-1; D possibly matches TRBD1 or TRBD2 (5 bases each). Trimming removed 5 bases at V and 6 bases at J, with 20 bases between. Germline assignment: CDR1 SEHNR and CDR2 FQNEAQ (reference sequence). The CDR3 consists of 16 residues. The CDR3 region is CASSPPTGQRVNEQFF. In DNA form, the CDR3 reads TGTGCCAGCAGCCCCCCGACGGGGCAGAGGGTCAATGAGCAGTTCTTC.

The table lists this clonotype with many counts. The CDR3 nucleotides read TGTGCCAGCAGCCGGGACGAGAATCCCAATGAGCAGTTCTTC. This gives the protein CASSRDENPNEQFF. The rearrangement links TRBV25-1 to TRBJ2-1; tentatively, D is TRBD1 or TRBD2 (5 bases each). This CDR3 is 14 amino acids long. V was shortened by 6 bases and J by 6 bases, with 15 bases between the two germline ends. Germline CDR1 MGHDK, CDR2 SYGVNS.

Of note for this clonotype: This may arise from a read error, as a much more abundant clone is one base away. The chain couples TRBV6-2 or TRBV6-3 to TRBJ2-1; D possibly corresponds to TRBD2 (6 bases). The CDR3 is made up of 16 amino acids. Germline CDR1 is MNHEY and CDR2 is SVGEGT. CDR3 coding DNA: TGTGCCAGCAGTCCCCCGGGGGAGAAAACGGGCAATGGGCAGTTCTTC. Translation gives CASSPPGEKTGNGQFF.

This clonotype was counted ten times or more. V is TRBV2 and J is TRBJ2-3; 12 bases map to TRBD2. CDR1 is SNHLY, CDR2 FYNNEI, per germline. V shed 7 bases and J 7 bases; nucleotides not matched to a gene: 12. CDR3 length equals 16 residues. CDR3 sequence (DNA): TGTGCCAGCACCTATTCAAGCCTAGCGGGAGGGTATACGCAGTATTTT. Its translation: CASTYSSLAGGYTQYF.

Many counts were recorded for this clonotype. This chain uses TRBV20-1 with TRBJ2-3, with D maybe TRBD2 (5 bases). CDR1 and CDR2 from the germline V gene are DFQATT and SNEGSKA (reference sequence). Trimming shortened V by 7 bases and J by 6 bases, and 20 bases separated the two germline ends. CDR3 size: 14 residues. CDR3 protein: CSGGSGLVRDTQYF. The DNA of the CDR3 is TGCAGTGGAGGGAGCGGTCTAGTGAGGGATACGCAGTATTTT.

This clonotype was seen many times. The chain couples TRBV6-4 to TRBJ2-1; 8 bases agree with TRBD1. Germline V CDR1 and CDR2: MRHNA, SNTAGT. The V segment lost 0 bases and the J segment 8 bases; nucleotides outside the gene matches: 6. This CDR3 comprises 15 residues. The CDR3 DNA reads as TGTGCCAGCAGTGACTCGAATTCAGGGGGCGATGAGCAGTTCTTC. Amino acid sequence: CASSDSNSGGDEQFF.

This clonotype has a handful of counts. The genes are TRBV5-1 and TRBJ2-3; 7 positions match TRBD2. V shed 0 bases and J 1 base; nucleotides not matched to a gene: 8. The CDR3 totals 17 residues. Germline CDR1 and CDR2: SGHRS and YFSETQ. The CDR3 region is CASSLGFVGRRTDTQYF. Here the CDR3 DNA reads TGCGCCAGCAGCTTGGGTTTCGTCGGGAGGCGCACAGATACGCAGTATTTT.

This clonotype showed up many times. This rearrangement joins TRBV20-1 to TRBJ2-3; 10 bases agree with TRBD2. Per the germline V gene, CDR1 is DFQATT and CDR2 is SNEGSKA (reference sequence). The junction had 8 bases not matched to a gene; V was cut back by 3 bases and J by 5 bases. The CDR3 is 15 residues long. CDR3 sequence (DNA): TGCAGTGCTAGTCTTCCCACTAGCGGGATAGATACGCAGTATTTT. It encodes CSASLPTSGIDTQYF.

This clonotype was observed many times. The chain uses TRBV28 and TRBJ2-7; no reliable D call. V shed 6 bases and J shed 3 bases, with 12 bases lying between them. Germline V lookup: CDR1 MDHEN, CDR2 SYDVKM. The CDR3 is 13 residues long. In DNA, the CDR3 is TGTGCCAGCAGAGAGCCAGTCCGCTACGAGCAGTACTTC. Its translation is CASREPVRYEQYF.

The V gene is TRBV29-1, the J gene TRBJ1-1, with D unresolved. Germline CDR1 is SQVTM and CDR2 is ANQGSEA. V was clipped by 5 bases and J by 0 bases, with 10 bases between them. The CDR3 runs to 13 residues. This CDR3 reads CSVRRTVNTEAFF. The CDR3 nucleotides read TGCAGCGTTAGACGGACGGTGAACACTGAAGCTTTCTTT.

This clonotype was picked up a small number of times. The chain recombines TRBV4-1 with TRBJ2-7; possible D gene TRBD2, 8 bases. V lost 2 bases and J 3 bases, leaving 23 bases between the germline ends. This CDR3 comprises 18 residues. Germline V gene data show CDR1 as MGHRA and CDR2 as YSYEKL. The CDR3 region is CASSQNRGGAGAFYEQYF. DNA of the CDR3: TGCGCCAGCAGCCAAAACAGGGGAGGAGCGGGAGCCTTCTACGAGCAGTACTTC.

The V call is TRBV29-1, the J call TRBJ2-7; D gene unclear. The CDR3 length is 13 residues. Germline V gives CDR1 SQVTM, CDR2 ANQGSEA. V lost 4 bases, J lost 4 bases, and 14 bases lay in between. This CDR3 is CSVGASGRYEQYF. CDR3 nucleotides: TGCAGCGTTGGGGCCTCTGGCCGGTACGAGCAGTACTTC.